The following is a T cell receptor (beta chain) sequence with its context. At one end, the junction sequence differs from germline, possibly due to a read error. In germline, CDR1 is SQVTM, CDR2 ANQGSEA. The CDR3 is 15 residues long. Genomic DNA acted as the template from which TCR beta VDJ combination and CDR3 sequence profiling were carried out. MiXCR was run by TCRdb on the reads, yielding one entry per CDR3 protein. The data show over 150,000 distinct CDR3 sequences, with less than 60% seen just once and less than 3% held by the top ten. Those patients picked for sequencing had displayed CD8+CD57+ cell expansion on flow cytometry. The blood sampling took place in patients who had so far received no therapy. This sample was included in a study of CD8+CD57+ T cells in acquired aplastic anemia. Overall study context: DNA recovered from sorted CD4+ and CD8+ cells had a mean of approximately 3.2 ug.

The sequenced sample was sorted CD4+, CD8+, or CD8+CD57+ T cells (not recorded which) from PBMCs. This clonotype was sampled from a human donor with aplastic anemia. The V call is TRBV29-1, the J call TRBJ2-1, with 8 positions matching TRBD1. CDR3 amino acids: CSVERAGGSYNEHFF. Here the CDR3 DNA reads TGCAGCGTTGAACGGGCAGGGGGCTCCTACAATGAGCATTTCTTC.